The 29 T cell receptor beta chains in this list originate from one sample, sequenced in a study of cytomegalovirus exposure and HLA in healthy donors. A multiplex PCR was run with 60 Vbeta primers and 13 Jbeta primers. Using immunoSEQ multiplex PCR, the repertoire was profiled, and TCRdb retains in-frame clones only, with some absent. The table shows about 160,000 clones, with approximately 88% occurring only once. Sequenced material: PBMCs. These receptors were collected from a young woman in good health and CMV-seronegative.

This chain joins TRBV23-1 and TRBJ1-3, with D perhaps TRBD1 (6 bases). TRBV23-1 is an ORF for which the function is uncertain. This CDR3 has 15 residues. V was shortened by 4 bases and J by 9 bases, with 19 bases between the two germline ends. This CDR3 is CASSPRPGGGGTIYF. The CDR3 coding sequence is TGCGCCAGCAGTCCGCGCCCCGGAGGGGGGGGCACCATATATTTT.

J is TRBJ2-3 and V is TRBV5-1; 9 bases match TRBD2. This CDR3 is built from 19 residues. Germline CDR1 and CDR2: SGHRS and YFSETQ. Trimming removed 1 base from V and 0 bases from J; junction bases left unmatched: 12. CDR3 nucleotide sequence: TGCGCCAGCAGCTTGAGTCCCGCAAGCGGGGGGACCAGCACAGATACGCAGTATTTT. It codes for CASSLSPASGGTSTDTQYF.

In regard to this clone: This specimen includes other DNA sequences encoding the same CDR3. This chain links TRBV6-1 with TRBJ2-7; D gene uncertain. This CDR3 spans 14 amino acids. V was clipped by 3 bases and J by 0 bases, with 9 bases between them. Germline CDR1 and CDR2: MNHNS and SASEGT. In DNA form, the CDR3 reads TGTGCCAGCAGTGAGATGCCGAGCTCCTACGAGCAGTACTTC. Amino acids: CASSEMPSSYEQYF.

The CDR3 DNA follows: TGTGCCAGCAGTTACGCAGGGGTCCCCTACGAGCAGTACTTC. As protein: CASSYAGVPYEQYF. The J gene is TRBJ2-7, the V gene TRBV6-5; D possibly corresponds to TRBD1 (6 bases). Germline CDR1 MNHEY, CDR2 SVGAGI. CDR3 size: 14 residues. Trimming removed 2 bases from V and 2 bases from J, with 10 bases in between.

This clone was counted a single time. V usage is TRBV27 and J usage is TRBJ2-7; a weak D match, TRBD1 (6 bases). Germline CDR1 is MNHEY and CDR2 is SMNVEV (reference sequence). Trimming took off 4 bases at V and 5 bases at J, with 12 bases between the two ends. The CDR3 has 13 amino acids. CDR3 protein: CASSYAEGDEQYF. The DNA for the CDR3 is TGTGCCAGCAGTTACGCCGAGGGGGACGAGCAGTACTTC.

This chain connects TRBV5-1 to TRBJ1-2; TRBD1 is a possible D gene (5 bases). V lost 1 base and J 6 bases, leaving 13 bases between the germline ends. The CDR3 is 14 amino acids. Germline V CDR1 and CDR2: SGHRS, YFSETQ. CDR3 amino acids: CASSLIGGADGYTF. The CDR3 nucleotides read TGCGCCAGCAGCTTGATCGGAGGGGCCGATGGCTACACCTTC.

The chain joins TRBV9 to TRBJ2-2, with 7 nucleotides matching TRBD2. The J segment lost 5 bases and the V segment lost 4 bases, leaving 8 bases of the junction unmatched. CDR1 and CDR2 (germline): SGDLS, YYNGEE. CDR3 length: 15 residues. CDR3: CASSLGRERTGELFF. The CDR3 bases are TGTGCCAGCAGCCTGGGGCGGGAGCGGACCGGGGAGCTGTTTTTT. Variable domain in full (rest from reference TRBV9 and TRBJ2-2): DSGVTQTPKHLITATGQRVTLRCSPRSGDLSVYWYQQSLDQGLQFLIQYYNGEERAKGNILERFSAQQFPDLHSELNLSSLELGDSALYFCASSLGRERTGELFFGEGSRLTVL.

J is TRBJ2-7 and V is TRBV10-3; a possible D gene is TRBD1 (5 bases). The germline V gene has CDR1 ENHRY and CDR2 SYGVKD. This CDR3 is built from 15 residues. The ends were cut back, 4 bases at V and 3 bases at J, with 16 bases in the middle. The CDR3: CAISADRLRDYEQYF. CDR3 bases: TGTGCCATCAGTGCGGACCGACTCAGGGACTACGAGCAGTACTTC.

In its sample, this clone was seen once. V gene TRBV27 combines with J gene TRBJ1-2; perhaps TRBD1 as D (5 bases). Germline loops: CDR1 MNHEY, CDR2 SMNVEV (reference sequence). Trimming removed 1 base at V and 8 bases at J, with 11 bases between. This CDR3 is 13 amino acids long. In DNA, the CDR3 is TGTGCCAGCAGTTTATTGCAGGGTACCGGCTACACCTTC. Protein product: CASSLLQGTGYTF.

Worth noting for this clone: The same CDR3 is also encoded by other DNA sequences in this sample. The chain is built from TRBV5-1 and TRBJ1-5, with D possibly matching TRBD1 (6 bases). V was clipped by 0 bases and J by 2 bases, with 6 bases between them. Germline values: CDR1 SGHRS, CDR2 YFSETQ. The CDR3 spans 14 residues. CDR3: CASSLEGGNQPQHF. Here the CDR3 DNA reads TGCGCCAGCAGCTTGGAGGGGGGCAATCAGCCCCAGCATTTT.

The CDR3 nucleotides are TGTGCCACCAGCAGCGACAGGGGAGGGTACAATGAGCAGTTCTTC. Residues: CATSSDRGGYNEQFF. The chain is built from TRBV15 and TRBJ2-1; D might be TRBD1 (8 bases). In germline, CDR1 is LNHNV, CDR2 YYDKDF (reference sequence). The CDR3 consists of 15 residues. The V gene lost 3 bases and the J gene lost 4 bases, with 13 bases spanning the gap.

The chain employs TRBV30 and TRBJ2-7; weak D call: TRBD1 (5 bases). The germline V gene has CDR1 GTSNPN and CDR2 SVGIG (reference sequence). V was pared by 3 bases and J by 0 bases, with 15 bases between. This CDR3 has 15 residues. The CDR3 coding sequence is TGTGCCTGGAGCTCTCTGACAGTCCGCTCCTACGAGCAGTACTTC. Amino acids: CAWSSLTVRSYEQYF. The complete variable domain, with remaining parts taken from reference TRBV30 and TRBJ2-7, reads SQTIHQWPATLVQPVGSPLSLECTVEGTSNPNLYWYRQAAGRGLQLLFYSVGIGQISSEVPQNLSASRPQDRQFILSSKKLLLSDSGFYLCAWSSLTVRSYEQYFGPGTRLTVT.

This chain joins TRBV12-5 and TRBJ2-5; D gene ambiguous. V dropped 3 bases and J dropped 1 base, with 6 bases sitting between them. Germline CDR1 is LGHNT and CDR2 is FRNRAP. The CDR3 is 13 residues long. The CDR3 sequence: CASGFHFQETQYF. In nucleotides, the CDR3 is TGTGCTAGTGGTTTCCACTTCCAAGAGACCCAGTACTTC.

With regard to this clone: Other DNA sequences in this sample translate to the same CDR3. The chain joins TRBV15 to TRBJ1-1, with no clear D. V was pared by 4 bases and J by 4 bases, with 13 bases between. Per germline, CDR1 LNHNV and CDR2 YYDKDF (reference sequence). This CDR3 is built from 14 residues. The DNA of the CDR3 is TGTGCCACCAGCAAAGAAATCCTGAGCACTGAAGCTTTCTTT. It specifies CATSKEILSTEAFF.

V is TRBV27 and J is TRBJ2-7; 12 nucleotides line up with TRBD1. V gave up 5 bases and J gave up 5 bases; unmatched junction bases: 7. From germline, CDR1 is MNHEY and CDR2 SMNVEV (reference sequence). The CDR3 has 15 amino acids. The CDR3 coding sequence is TGTGCCAGCAGTAAAAGGGACAGGGGGCCAGACGAGCAGTACTTC. Translating it yields CASSKRDRGPDEQYF.

The CDR3 bases are TGTGCCAGCAGTTACTCCCTAGCAAAGATGAACACTGAAGCTTTCTTT. As protein: CASSYSLAKMNTEAFF. The V gene is TRBV6-5, the J gene TRBJ1-1, with D unclear. Germline CDR1 MNHEY, CDR2 SVGAGI. The germline V and J ends were trimmed by 0 bases and 0 bases, with 11 bases remaining between them. The length of the CDR3 is 16 residues.

The gene calls are TRBV27 and TRBJ1-6; TRBD1 aligns across 9 bases. Germline values: CDR1 MNHEY, CDR2 SMNVEV (reference sequence). The CDR3 contains 15 residues. Trimming removed 4 bases from V and 8 bases from J; junction bases left unmatched: 6. CDR3 protein: CASSWRDRAHSPLHF. The CDR3 DNA reads as TGTGCCAGCAGTTGGCGGGACAGGGCACATTCACCCCTCCACTTT.

The CDR3 nucleotides are TGTGCCATCAGTGGGGAGGGGGGCCCCTACGAGCAGTACTTC. It yields the protein CAISGEGGPYEQYF. The rearrangement links TRBV10-3 to TRBJ2-7, with D tentatively TRBD2 (7 bases). The CDR3 consists of 14 residues. The germline gives CDR1 ENHRY, CDR2 SYGVKD. Deletions cut 4 bases from V and 2 bases from J, with 12 bases between.

Note on this clone: The sample has other DNA sequences that encode this CDR3 too. The V gene is TRBV27, the J gene TRBJ1-5, with a possible D match to TRBD1 (6 bases). Germline CDR1 and CDR2: MNHEY and SMNVEV (reference sequence). The CDR3 is made up of 15 amino acids. Trimming stripped 0 bases from V and 4 bases from J, with 10 bases between. The CDR3: CASSLSGQQNQPQHF. As DNA, the CDR3 is TGTGCCAGCAGTTTATCGGGACAACAGAATCAGCCCCAGCATTTT.

The chain recombines TRBV6-4 with TRBJ1-1, with unresolved D. CDR1 and CDR2 from the germline V gene are MRHNA and SNTAGT. Trimming shortened V by 6 bases and J by 1 base, and 9 bases separated the two germline ends. The CDR3 sequence is 13 residues long. The CDR3 region is CASRKERNTEAFF. As DNA, the CDR3 is TGTGCCAGCAGAAAGGAGCGGAACACTGAAGCTTTCTTT.

This chain links TRBV6-5 with TRBJ1-1; 7 nucleotides agree with TRBD1. In germline, CDR1 is MNHEY, CDR2 SVGAGI. The trim removed 3 bases at V and 1 base at J, leaving 5 bases unmatched. This CDR3 region has 15 residues. The CDR3 nucleotides read TGTGCCAGCAGTTATACCCGGGACAGGAACACTGAAGCTTTCTTT. Protein product: CASSYTRDRNTEAFF.

The V gene is TRBV9, the J gene TRBJ1-1; 8 bases are a match to TRBD1. CDR3 size: 13 residues. Germline values: CDR1 SGDLS, CDR2 YYNGEE. J gave up 7 bases and V 4 bases, and 6 bases lay outside the gene matches. CDR3 amino acids: CASSIGQGFEAFF. The CDR3 nucleotides are TGTGCCAGCAGCATCGGACAGGGATTTGAAGCTTTCTTT.

In this sample, this clone turned up a few times. V gene TRBV5-4 combines with J gene TRBJ1-4; D call uncertain. Between the trimmed V and J ends, which lost 4 bases and 8 bases, there was a span of 9 bases. CDR1 and CDR2 (germline): SGHNT, YYREEE (reference sequence). The CDR3 spans 12 residues. This chain's CDR3 is CASSTTGEKLFF. DNA of the CDR3: TGTGCCAGCAGCACCACGGGGGAAAAACTGTTTTTT.

J is TRBJ2-2 and V is TRBV28, with D maybe TRBD1 (6 bases). This CDR3 region has 15 residues. CDR1 and CDR2 (germline): MDHEN, SYDVKM. V was cut by 7 bases and J by 3 bases, with 15 bases left in between. In DNA, the CDR3 is TGTGCCAGCACCTTAGACAGGACCGACACCGGGGAGCTGTTTTTT. Translated: CASTLDRTDTGELFF.

The chain carries TRBV27 and TRBJ2-3; TRBD1 might be the D (7 bases). The CDR3 contains 14 residues. Trimming took 9 bases from V and 12 from J, leaving 25 bases between them. The germline V gene encodes CDR1 MNHEY and CDR2 SMNVEV (reference sequence). Written as DNA, the CDR3 is TGTGCCAGTCAGAAAGCAGGGGGGACTGGAGCACAGTATTTT. This translates into CASQKAGGTGAQYF.

The chain couples TRBV10-3 to TRBJ2-5, with 8 bases fitting TRBD2. The DNA end is more similar to TRBJ2-7, so the J call may be wrong. There are 16 residues in the CDR3. Germline lookup yields CDR1 ENHRY and CDR2 SYGVKD. The DNA for the CDR3 is TGTGCCATCAGTGACCCGGGGCGGGGGGATTCCGACGAGCAGTACTTC. It yields the protein CAISDPGRGDSDEQYF.

This clone appeared once. The chain links TRBV7-9 to TRBJ1-5; maybe TRBD1 (5 bases). The CDR3 length is 14 residues. CDR1 and CDR2 (germline): SEHNR, FQNEAQ (reference sequence). The V and J ends lost 6 bases and 4 bases respectively, with 13 bases between them. Here the CDR3 reads CASRSDSHNQPQHF. CDR3 in DNA: TGTGCCAGCAGGTCCGACAGCCATAATCAGCCCCAGCATTTT. Drawing the rest from reference TRBV7-9 and TRBJ1-5, the complete variable domain is DTGVSQNPRHKITKRGQNVTFRCDPISEHNRLYWYRQTLGQGPEFLTYFQNEAQLEKSRLLSDRFSAERPKGSFSTLEIQRTEQGDSAMYLCASRSDSHNQPQHFGDGTRLSIL.

The chain carries TRBV12-5 and TRBJ2-5, with 7 bases lining up with TRBD2. This CDR3 is built from 13 residues. The V segment lost 8 bases and the J segment 5 bases; nucleotides outside the gene matches: 8. Germline V gives CDR1 LGHNT, CDR2 FRNRAP. The CDR3 protein is CASTIAGGETQYF. The CDR3 nucleotides are TGTGCTAGTACGATAGCGGGTGGGGAGACCCAGTACTTC.

This clone showed up just a few times. V and J are TRBV30 and TRBJ1-1, with 8 nucleotides matching TRBD1. Trimming at V came to 4 bases and at J to 3 bases, leaving 10 bases not matched to a gene. Per the germline V gene, CDR1 is GTSNPN and CDR2 is SVGIG (reference sequence). There are 15 residues in the CDR3. The CDR3 spells CAWTLGGQAYTEAFF. CDR3 DNA: TGTGCCTGGACCTTAGGGGGACAGGCCTACACTGAAGCTTTCTTT.